The source of this T cell receptor (beta chain) is a study of memory CD4+ T cells and cytomegalovirus serostatus. Study as a whole: This sample comes from healthy Belgian adults, about nine CMV seropositive, roughly 22 seronegative. Study outcomes and limitations: Repertoires predicted CMV serostatus with median bootstrapped AUC of about 0.96.

In the source study's methods: After removing out-of-frame reads, 2,204,828 distinct TCRbeta sequences remained. Profiling relied on immunoSEQ multiplex PCR, and the TCRdb table lists in-frame clones only, not all of them. The D gene and trimming were derived from the DNA, and the V and J assignments and clone size from that table. This sample has over 75,000 clones, with roughly 80% found just once. Single viable CD3+CD4+CD8-CD45RO+ cells were sorted as the memory CD4+ T cells. CD4+ T cells were isolated by positive magnetic selection. This clone was counted a few times. The antigen remains undetermined. Germline assignment: CDR1 PRHDT and CDR2 FYEKMQ (reference sequence). The length of the CDR3 is 11 residues. V gave up 4 bases and J gave up 2 bases, with 3 bases separating them.

The source of this sequence is an adult in good health and CMV-seropositive. The chain uses TRBV13 and TRBJ2-7, with unresolved D. The sample was memory CD4+ T cells from blood. The CDR3 sequence is CASSSTYEQYF. For the CDR3, the DNA is TGTGCCAGCAGCTCCACCTACGAGCAGTACTTC.